Each of the 3 T cell receptor beta chains below was sequenced from the same sample in a study of blood T cell repertoires in COVID-19. Only in-frame clones appear in the TCRdb table, and some are missing; sequencing was by immunoSEQ multiplex PCR. The sample shows 130,000 to 150,000 clones, under 85% of them seen only once. The sample consisted of peripheral blood. These receptor sequences come from a woman at least 80 years old in a cohort sampled during active or convalescent COVID-19.

The V gene is TRBV7-2, the J gene TRBJ2-3, with unresolved D. This CDR3 spans 13 amino acids. With 1 base removed from V and 6 bases from J, the gap between germline ends came to 8 bases. Germline CDR1 and CDR2: SGHTA and FQGNSA. CDR3 loop: CASSLGYSDTQYF. CDR3 sequence (DNA): TGTGCCAGCAGCTTAGGATACTCGGATACGCAGTATTTT.

This chain joins TRBV27 and TRBJ2-3, with D maybe TRBD2 (6 bases). This CDR3 has 17 residues. The V end was cut by 6 bases, the J end by 0 bases, with 19 bases between. CDR1 is MNHEY and CDR2 is SMNVEV in the germline V gene (reference sequence). CDR3: CASSQGIGGTSTDTQYF. As DNA, the CDR3 is TGTGCCAGCAGCCAGGGAATCGGGGGAACTAGCACAGATACGCAGTATTTT.

The V and J genes are TRBV28 and TRBJ1-2; D may be TRBD1 (6 bases). The V and J ends lost 4 bases and 2 bases respectively, with 11 bases between them. The CDR3 is 14 amino acids. Looked up from germline, CDR1 is MDHEN and CDR2 is SYDVKM. Here the CDR3 reads CASSSGGHNYGYTF. The CDR3 region has the DNA TGTGCCAGCAGTTCGGGGGGGCACAACTATGGCTACACCTTC.